This entry is about one T cell receptor (beta chain). Its matching antigen is unknown. The V and J ends lost 1 base and 1 base respectively, with 8 bases between them. The CDR3 is 15 residues long. Germline V gene sequence: CDR1 SGHVS, CDR2 FQNEAQ. The data derive from a study of cytomegalovirus exposure and HLA in healthy donors. Study at large: Approximately 190 million T cells yielded 100 million or so unique TCR beta sequences in earlier analysis.

Vbeta (60) and Jbeta (13) primers were used in the PCR. The assay was immunoSEQ multiplex PCR, and TCRdb's table has in-frame clones only and misses some. The repertoire consists of over 150,000 clones, with 65% to 70% occurring once and the leading ten covering roughly 4.4%. Study conclusions and caveats: Trimming of TCR beta V- and J-genes showed a link, identified in a later analysis, to a missense DCLRE1C variant. CMV serostatus was the sole immune exposure data available. The authors later found TCR association rates varying by HLA locus, with DRB1 most and HLA-C fewest.

This receptor was taken from a woman between 18 and 29 years old in good health and CMV-seropositive. The sample taken for sequencing was PBMCs. The V gene is TRBV7-8, the J gene TRBJ1-5; D not resolved. The CDR3 coding sequence is TGTGCCAGCAGCTTAGAAGGAGGAAGCAATCAGCCCCAGCATTTT. This codes for CASSLEGGSNQPQHF.